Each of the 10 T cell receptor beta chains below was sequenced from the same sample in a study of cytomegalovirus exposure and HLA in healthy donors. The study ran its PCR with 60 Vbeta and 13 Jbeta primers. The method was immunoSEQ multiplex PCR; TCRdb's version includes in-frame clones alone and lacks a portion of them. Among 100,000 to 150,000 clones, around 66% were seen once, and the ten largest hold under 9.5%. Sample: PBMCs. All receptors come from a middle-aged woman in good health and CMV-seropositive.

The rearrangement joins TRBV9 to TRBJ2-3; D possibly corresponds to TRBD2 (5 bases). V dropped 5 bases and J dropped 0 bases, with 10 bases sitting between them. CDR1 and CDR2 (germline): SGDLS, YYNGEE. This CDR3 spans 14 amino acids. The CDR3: CASRPRTSTDTQYF. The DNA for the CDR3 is TGTGCCAGCAGGCCACGGACTAGCACAGATACGCAGTATTTT.

Here the CDR3 reads CASSPNRQEHYGYTF. For the CDR3, the DNA is TGTGCCAGCTCACCAAACCGACAGGAGCACTATGGCTACACCTTC. The chain has TRBV18 and TRBJ1-2; TRBD1 might be the D (6 bases). The CDR3 consists of 15 residues. In germline, CDR1 is KGHSH, CDR2 LQKENI. V was shortened by 2 bases and J by 3 bases, with 13 bases between the two germline ends.

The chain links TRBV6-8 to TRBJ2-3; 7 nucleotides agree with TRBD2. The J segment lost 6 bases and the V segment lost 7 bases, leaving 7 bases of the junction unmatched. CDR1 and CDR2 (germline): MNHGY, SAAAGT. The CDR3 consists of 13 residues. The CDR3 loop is CASKRRDYDTQYF. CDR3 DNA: TGTGCCAGCAAGAGGAGGGACTACGATACGCAGTATTTT.

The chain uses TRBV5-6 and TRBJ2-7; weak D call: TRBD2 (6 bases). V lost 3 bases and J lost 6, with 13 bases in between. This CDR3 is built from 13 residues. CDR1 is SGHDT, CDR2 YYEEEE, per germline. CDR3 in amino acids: CASSSGRSLEQYF. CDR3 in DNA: TGTGCCAGCAGCTCCGGGAGATCCCTCGAGCAGTACTTC.

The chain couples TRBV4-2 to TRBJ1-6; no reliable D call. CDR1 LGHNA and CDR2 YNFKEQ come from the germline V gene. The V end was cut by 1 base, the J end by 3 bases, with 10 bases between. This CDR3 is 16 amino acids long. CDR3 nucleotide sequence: TGTGCCAGCAGCCAAGTCCAGGCGAACTATAATTCACCCCTCCACTTT. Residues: CASSQVQANYNSPLHF.

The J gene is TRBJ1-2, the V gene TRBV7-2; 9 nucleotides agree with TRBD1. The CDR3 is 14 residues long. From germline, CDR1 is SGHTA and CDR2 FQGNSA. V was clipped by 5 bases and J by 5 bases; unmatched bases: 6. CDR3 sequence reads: CASSPAGTGYGYTF. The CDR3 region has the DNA TGTGCCAGCAGCCCCGCCGGGACAGGGTATGGCTACACCTTC.

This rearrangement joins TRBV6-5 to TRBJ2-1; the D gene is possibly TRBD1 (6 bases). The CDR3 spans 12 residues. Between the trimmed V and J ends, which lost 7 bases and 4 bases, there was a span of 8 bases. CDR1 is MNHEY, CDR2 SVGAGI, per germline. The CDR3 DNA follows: TGTGCCAGCATTGGACAGTACAATGAGCAGTTCTTC. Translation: CASIGQYNEQFF.

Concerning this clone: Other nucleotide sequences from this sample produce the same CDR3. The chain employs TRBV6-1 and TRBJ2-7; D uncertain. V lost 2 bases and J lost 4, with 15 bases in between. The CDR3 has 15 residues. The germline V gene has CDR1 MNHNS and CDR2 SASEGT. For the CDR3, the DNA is TGTGCCAGCAGTGAACTAGATCGGAGCTCTTACGAGCAGTACTTC. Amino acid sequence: CASSELDRSSYEQYF.

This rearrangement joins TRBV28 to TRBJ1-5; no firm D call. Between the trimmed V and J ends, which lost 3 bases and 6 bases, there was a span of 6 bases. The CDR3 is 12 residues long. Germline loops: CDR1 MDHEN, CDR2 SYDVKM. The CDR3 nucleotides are TGTGCCAGCAGTTTGTCCGGTCAGCCCCAGCATTTT. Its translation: CASSLSGQPQHF.

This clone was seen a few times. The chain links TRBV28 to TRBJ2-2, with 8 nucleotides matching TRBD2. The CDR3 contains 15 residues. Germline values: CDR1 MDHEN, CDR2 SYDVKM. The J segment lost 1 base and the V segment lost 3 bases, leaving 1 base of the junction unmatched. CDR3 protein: CASSFAGGNTGELFF. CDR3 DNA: TGTGCCAGCAGTTTTGCGGGGGGGAACACCGGGGAGCTGTTTTTT.